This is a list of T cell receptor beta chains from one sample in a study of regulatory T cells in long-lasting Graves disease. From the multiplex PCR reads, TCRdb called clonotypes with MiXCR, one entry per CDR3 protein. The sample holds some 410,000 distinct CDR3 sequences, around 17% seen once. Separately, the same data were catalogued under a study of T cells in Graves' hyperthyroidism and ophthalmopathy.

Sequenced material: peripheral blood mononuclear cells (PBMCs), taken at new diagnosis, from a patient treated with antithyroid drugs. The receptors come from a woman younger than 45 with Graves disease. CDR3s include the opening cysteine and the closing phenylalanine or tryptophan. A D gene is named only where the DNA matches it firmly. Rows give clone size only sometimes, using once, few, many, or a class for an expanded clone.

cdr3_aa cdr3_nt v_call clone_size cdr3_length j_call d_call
CASSSYWTETYEQYF TGTGCCAGCAGTTCCTACTGGACAGAAACCTACGAGCAGTACTTC TRBV28 many 15 TRBJ2-7 NA
CASRTRPAVGGYTF TGTGCCAGCCGAACCCGCCCCGCAGTAGGTGGCTACACCTTC TRBV5-8 NA 14 TRBJ1-2 NA
CANSFDSNEQFF TGTGCCAACAGTTTCGATTCCAATGAGCAGTTCTTC TRBV12-3/TRBV12-4 NA 12 TRBJ2-1 NA
CSARDVAGGGTEAFF TGCAGTGCTAGAGATGTTGCAGGGGGGGGCACTGAAGCTTTCTTT TRBV20-1 many 15 TRBJ1-1 TRBD1
CASSRTLTSGRAADTQYF TGTGCCAGCAGTAGGACCCTGACTAGCGGGAGGGCCGCAGATACGCAGTATTTT TRBV6-1 many 18 TRBJ2-3 TRBD2
CASSTIAGGPQEQFF TGTGCCAGCAGCACCATAGCGGGAGGCCCCCAAGAGCAGTTCTTC TRBV11-2 NA 15 TRBJ2-1 TRBD2
CASSYGRGYRNEQFF TGTGCCAGCAGTTACGGGAGGGGATATCGCAATGAGCAGTTCTTC TRBV6-9 many 15 TRBJ2-1 TRBD2
CASSYGGITYEQYF TGCGCCAGCAGTTATGGCGGGATAACCTACGAGCAGTACTTC TRBV5-1 few 14 TRBJ2-7 NA
CASREPGQGFYEQYF TGTGCCAGCAGGGAGCCGGGACAGGGCTTCTACGAGCAGTACTTC TRBV2 NA 15 TRBJ2-7 TRBD1
CASWYQETQYF TGTGCCAGCTGGTACCAAGAGACCCAGTACTTC TRBV2 many 11 TRBJ2-5 NA
CASSLDGGGGYEQYF TGTGCCAGCAGCTTAGATGGGGGAGGGGGATACGAGCAGTACTTC TRBV7-2 many 15 TRBJ2-7 NA
CAWGADGQTQYF TGTGCCTGGGGTGCAGACGGGCAGACGCAGTATTTT TRBV30 many 12 TRBJ2-3 NA
CASSRQVAGELFF TGTGCCAGCAGCCGACAGGTCGCCGGGGAGCTGTTTTTT TRBV14 NA 13 TRBJ2-2 NA
CASSQAGFEQFF TGTGCCAGCAGCCAAGCGGGCTTTGAGCAGTTCTTC TRBV3-1 NA 12 TRBJ2-1 NA
CASSYGASGRNPDTEAFF TGTGCCAGCAGTTACGGAGCCTCCGGGCGCAACCCGGACACTGAAGCTTTCTTT TRBV6-5 NA 18 TRBJ1-1 NA